The rows below give T cell receptor beta chains drawn from one sample of a study of blood T cell repertoires in COVID-19. Using immunoSEQ multiplex PCR, the repertoire was profiled, and TCRdb retains in-frame clones only, with some absent. Altogether 95,000 to 150,000 clones are present, approximately 83% being singletons, with the ten largest covering about 11%. Source material: peripheral blood. The receptor source for this set is an elderly man with acute or convalescent COVID-19. The CDR3 runs from the conserved cysteine through the conserved F or W. A D gene is named only where the DNA matches it firmly. A row's size may be missing; if present it is once, few, many or a size class.

>-|TRBJ1-2|TRBV29-1|TRBD1
TGCAGCGTTGAAGGGGGACAGGGAGGCTATGGCTACACCTTC
CSVEGGQGGYGYTF
>-|TRBJ1-2|TRBV27|TRBD1
TGTGCCAGCAGTTCGACAGGGACCGGCTACACCTTC
CASSSTGTGYTF
>-|TRBJ1-2|TRBV11-2|-
TGTGCCAGCAGCTCCTCGGTTACTGGACAGCTACACTTC
CASSSSVTGQLHF
>-|TRBJ1-4|TRBV28|-
TGTGCCAGCAGAGGATGGGGGGATGCAACTAATGAAAAACTGTTTTTT
CASRGWGDATNEKLFF
>-|TRBJ1-6|TRBV7-6|TRBD1
TGTGCCAGCAGCTTAGTGGCCAGGGGGTTAAATAATTCACCCCTCCACTTT
CASSLVARGLNNSPLHF
>-|TRBJ1-1|TRBV12-3/TRBV12-4|-
TGTGCCAGCAGCGACAGCTACACTGAAGCTTTCTTT
CASSDSYTEAFF
>-|TRBJ2-5|TRBV29-1|TRBD1
TGCAGCGTTAAGGACAGGGGGCGACAAGAGACCCAGTACTTC
CSVKDRGRQETQYF
>once|TRBJ2-6|TRBV11-2|TRBD1
TGTGCCAGCAGCTTAGTACAGGGGCGCTCTGGGGCCAACGTCCTGACTTTC
CASSLVQGRSGANVLTF
>once|TRBJ1-6|TRBV18|TRBD1
TGTGCCAGCTCACTTATACAGGGGATGGATTCACCCCTCCACTTT
CASSLIQGMDSPLHF
>-|TRBJ2-1|TRBV7-3|TRBD1
TGTGCCAGCGGCCGGGACAGGGAAGATCATGAGCAGTTCTTC
CASGRDREDHEQFF
>-|TRBJ2-1|TRBV7-3|-
TGTGCCAGCAGCTTAAATCGTCTCGATGAGCAGTTCTTC
CASSLNRLDEQFF
>-|TRBJ1-3|TRBV4-2|-
TGTGCCAGCAGCCAAGATTTAAAGCAGGGTGGAAACACCATATATTTT
CASSQDLKQGGNTIYF
>-|TRBJ1-2|TRBV5-6|-
TGTGCCAGCAGTTTACGGGATAATGGCTACACCTTC
CASSLRDNGYTF
>-|TRBJ1-1|TRBV5-1|-
TGCGCCAGCAGCCCGGACGGAAGGGGGGAAGCTTTCTTT
CASSPDGRGEAFF
>-|TRBJ1-1|TRBV5-6|-
TGTGCCAGCAGCTTGTACGCGGCGACTGAAGCTTTCTTT
CASSLYAATEAFF
>-|TRBJ2-7|TRBV7-2|TRBD2
TGTGCCAGCAGCCCGGGACTAGCGGATATCTCCTACGAGCAGTACTTC
CASSPGLADISYEQYF
>-|TRBJ2-5|TRBV7-3|-
TGTGCCAGCAGCAAAACCGGGACTTTCCAAGAGACCCAGTACTTC
CASSKTGTFQETQYF
>-|TRBJ1-3|TRBV2|-
TGTGCCAGCTTTCAAAGCCACGGAAACACCATATATTTT
CASFQSHGNTIYF
>-|TRBJ2-7|TRBV7-9|TRBD2
TGTGCCAGCAGCTCCAGTCCTAGTCTGCGGGGGGAAGGCGAGCAGTACTTC
CASSSSPSLRGEGEQYF
>once|TRBJ2-2|TRBV5-6|TRBD1
TGTGCCAGCAGGACGCGGGACAGGGGGCTTACCGGGGAGCTGTTTTTT
CASRTRDRGLTGELFF
>-|TRBJ2-3|TRBV6-5|-
TGTGCCAGCAGAAAGGGGGTGGGCACAGATACGCAGTATTTT
CASRKGVGTDTQYF
>-|TRBJ1-5|TRBV27|TRBD1
TGTGCCAGCAGTCCGCGGGACAGGGGCCCCAATCAGCCCCAGCATTTT
CASSPRDRGPNQPQHF
>-|TRBJ1-4|TRBV30|TRBD1
TGTGCCTGGAGTGTAGTAGCAGGGGGCAATGAAAAACTGTTTTTT
CAWSVVAGGNEKLFF
>-|TRBJ2-3|TRBV11-2|TRBD2
TGTGCCAGCAGCCTCACTAGCGGGGGCCCGGCCGGTCCACTTGATACGCAGTATTTT
CASSLTSGGPAGPLDTQYF
>-|TRBJ1-1|TRBV19|-
TGTGCCAGTAAGGGGCCGGGGAACACTGAAGCTTTCTTT
CASKGPGNTEAFF
>-|TRBJ1-4|TRBV7-2|-
TGTGCCAGCAGCACAGGGTTATGGGATGAAAAACTGTTTTTT
CASSTGLWDEKLFF
>few|TRBJ1-5|TRBV20-1|-
TGCAGTGCTAGTCTGGGGAGTAGCAATCAGCCCCAGCATTTT
CSASLGSSNQPQHF
>few|TRBJ2-7|TRBV2|TRBD1
TGTGCCAGCAGTGATCAGGACAGGTTGACCTACGAGCAGTACTTC
CASSDQDRLTYEQYF
>-|TRBJ1-3|TRBV3-1/TRBV3-2|-
TGTGCCAGCAGCCAAACCCCAGTCCGGGTAGGAAACACCATATATTTT
CASSQTPVRVGNTIYF
>-|TRBJ2-2|TRBV5-1|-
TGCGCCAGCAGCTTGGGCGGGGGCCTCGAGAGAACCGGGGAGCTGTTTTTT
CASSLGGGLERTGELFF
>-|TRBJ2-1|TRBV7-3|TRBD1
TGTGCCAGCAGCCGGGACAGGGTTTCCTACAATGAGCAGTTCTTC
CASSRDRVSYNEQFF
>-|TRBJ1-4|TRBV18|TRBD1
TGTGCCAGCTCACCGAGGACAGGGGGCGTAAATGAAAAACTGTTTTTT
CASSPRTGGVNEKLFF
>-|TRBJ2-7|TRBV5-1|TRBD1
TGCGCCAGCAGCTTGCCTCCCGCAGGGGGCTCCTACGAGCAGTACTTC
CASSLPPAGGSYEQYF
>once|TRBJ2-1|TRBV25-1|TRBD2
TGTGCCAGCAGTTTCCTCGCGGGAGTCGTCGATGAGCAGTTCTTC
CASSFLAGVVDEQFF
>-|TRBJ2-1|TRBV5-4|-
TGTGCCAGCAGCTCGGGCGGGACCTCCTACAATGAGCAGTTCTTC
CASSSGGTSYNEQFF
>-|TRBJ2-6|TRBV7-3|-
TGTGCCAGCAGCTTAATCGCCACGGGGGTCCTGGGGGCCAACGTCCTGACTTTC
CASSLIATGVLGANVLTF
>-|TRBJ2-5|TRBV9|-
TGTGCCAGCAGCGGTAGCTTGGTGGGGGCCGAGACCCAGTACTTC
CASSGSLVGAETQYF
>-|TRBJ2-7|TRBV5-1|-
TGCGCCAGCAGCTTGTTTCCCTCCCAGGGGAGCTACGAGCAGTACTTC
CASSLFPSQGSYEQYF
>-|TRBJ2-7|TRBV5-1|TRBD1
TGCGCCAGCAGCTTGGGCGGACAGGGGCCATACGAGCAGTACTTC
CASSLGGQGPYEQYF
>-|TRBJ2-7|TRBV5-4|TRBD1
TGTGCCAGCAGCTTGGAGACAGGGGGCTCCTACGAGCAGTACTTC
CASSLETGGSYEQYF
>few|TRBJ1-2|TRBV6-5|-
TGTGCCAGCAGTTTCCGACAGAGTCCGGCCTATGGCTACACCTTC
CASSFRQSPAYGYTF
>-|TRBJ1-1|TRBV28|-
TGTGCCAGCAGGGGTGACAGCAAAGACACTGAAGCTTTCTTT
CASRGDSKDTEAFF
>once|TRBJ2-1|TRBV6-6|TRBD2
TGTGCCAGCACAGCGGGGGTCTTCGACAATGAGCAGTTCTTC
CASTAGVFDNEQFF
>-|TRBJ2-7|TRBV5-4|TRBD2
TGTGCCAGCAGCTTGGGACTAGCGGGAGCTCGGGAGCAGTACTTC
CASSLGLAGAREQYF
>-|TRBJ2-5|TRBV7-2|-
TGTGCCAGCAGCCTTAGGTTGGGGGCCCAAGAGACCCAGTACTTC
CASSLRLGAQETQYF
>-|TRBJ1-5|TRBV3-1/TRBV3-2|-
TGTGCCAGCAGCCAAGCCGGGGGCAATCAGCCCCAGCATTTT
CASSQAGGNQPQHF
>-|TRBJ1-1|TRBV11-3|-
TGTGCCAGCAGCTTATACGGGGGGAACACTGAAGCTTTCTTT
CASSLYGGNTEAFF
>-|TRBJ2-7|TRBV28|TRBD1
TGTGCCAGCAGCACCCCTACAGGGGACGAAGCGAGGGAGCAGTACTTC
CASSTPTGDEAREQYF
>-|TRBJ1-4|TRBV19|TRBD1
TGTGCCAGTAACAGGGGAGATAATGAAAAACTGTTTTTT
CASNRGDNEKLFF
>-|TRBJ1-1|TRBV18|TRBD1
TGTGCCAGCTCACCGGGACAGAACCCGAACACTGAAGCTTTCTTT
CASSPGQNPNTEAFF
>-|TRBJ1-6|TRBV7-9|-
TGTGCCAGCAGCTCCTTGAGCTCCTATAATTCACCCCTCCACTTT
CASSSLSSYNSPLHF
>-|TRBJ2-7|TRBV4-1|-
TGCGCCAGCAGCCACCTCTATCCTAGCTCCTACGAGCAGTACTTC
CASSHLYPSSYEQYF
>-|TRBJ2-7|TRBV19|-
TGTGCCAGTAGTATATACCTAGCGACCTCCTTATACGAGCAGTACTTC
CASSIYLATSLYEQYF
>once|TRBJ1-5|TRBV6-1|TRBD1
TGTGCCAGCAGTGAAGAAGGGGGCGGGATGCCCCAGCATTTT
CASSEEGGGMPQHF